This entry describes one T cell receptor beta chain. Germline V lookup: CDR1 SEHNR, CDR2 FQNEAQ (reference sequence). There are 16 residues in the CDR3. Between the trimmed V and J ends, which lost 5 bases and 1 base, there was a span of 18 bases. In the PCR, 60 Vbeta and 13 Jbeta primers were used. Data came from immunoSEQ multiplex PCR; TCRdb stores just in-frame clones and leaves some out. The sample carries 150,000 to 200,000 clones, roughly 85% recorded once. These data come from a study of cytomegalovirus exposure and HLA in healthy donors. This chain joins TRBV7-9 and TRBJ2-7; possible D gene TRBD2, 7 bases. The sample comprised PBMCs. This TCR was recovered from a woman aged 50 to 60 in good health and CMV-seronegative. CDR3 coding DNA: TGTGCCAGCAGCCCAAAGGGGGGGGACCGGTCCTACGAGCAGTACTTC. This sequence encodes CASSPKGGDRSYEQYF.